Listed here are 2 T cell receptor beta chains from one sample, sequenced in a study of shared clonotypes between healthy human individuals. Profiled with immunoSEQ multiplex PCR; TCRdb holds only in-frame clones, not every one. The repertoire holds 2 million to 2.5 million clones, approximately 96% seen once, with 0.1% to 0.15% in the top ten. The sequencing input was naive CD4+ T cells sorted from blood. This sample's subset: CD45RA+ positively selected. These receptors all come from a man aged 18 to 35 in good health.

The chain joins TRBV19 to TRBJ2-5, with D possibly TRBD2 on 5 matching bases. Germline CDR1 LNHDA, CDR2 SQIVND (reference sequence). Trimming removed 5 bases from V and 7 bases from J, with 14 bases in between. The CDR3 extends over 13 amino acids. The CDR3 DNA is TGTGCCAGTAGTGGGCCACTAGATCGGACCCAGTACTTC. Translation: CASSGPLDRTQYF.

V is TRBV5-1 and J is TRBJ2-2; D possibly corresponds to TRBD1 (5 bases). Germline V gene data show CDR1 as SGHRS and CDR2 as YFSETQ. The V end lost 1 base, the J end lost 6 bases, and 16 bases lay between the germline ends. There are 16 residues in the CDR3. This chain's CDR3 is CASSLLRAPSPGELFF. The CDR3 nucleotides read TGCGCCAGCAGCTTGCTCAGGGCCCCTTCTCCCGGGGAGCTGTTTTTT.